Below are 24 T cell receptor beta chains sequenced from a single sample in a study of CD8+ T cells in alopecia areata. RNA extraction and reverse transcription yielded cDNA as sequencing template. Assay used: immunoSEQ multiplex PCR; TCRdb lists only in-frame clones, some missing. Of approximately 180,000 clones in the sample, 50% to 70% were seen once. The treatment denotes: oral pan-JAK inhibitor, 5-10 mg twice daily. Sequencing was performed on CD4+ T cells sorted from blood, taken at week 49, from a patient treated with tofacitinib. The receptors were sampled from a human donor with alopecia areata.

The CDR3 DNA reads TGTGCCAGCAGCTTGGTTAGGGGCCAGGGTGAAAACATTCAGTACTTC. Translated, it gives CASSLVRGQGENIQYF. The chain recombines TRBV5-6 with TRBJ2-4; possibly TRBD1 for D (5 bases). The CDR3 spans 16 residues. Trimming removed 0 bases from V and 5 bases from J, with 15 bases in between. Germline values: CDR1 SGHDT, CDR2 YYEEEE.

The chain is built from TRBV5-1 and TRBJ2-3; D gene ambiguous. The CDR3 is 14 residues long. CDR1 and CDR2 from the germline V gene are SGHRS and YFSETQ. V gave up 2 bases and J gave up 4 bases, with 11 bases separating them. CDR3 in DNA: TGCGCCAGCAGCTTAGACTTCTTGGCAGATACGCAGTATTTT. Its translation is CASSLDFLADTQYF.

The chain is built from TRBV29-1 and TRBJ2-3; possible D gene TRBD2, 6 bases. The CDR3 contains 13 residues. Per germline, CDR1 SQVTM and CDR2 ANQGSEA. The germline V and J ends were trimmed by 7 bases and 1 base, with 12 bases remaining between them. The CDR3 is CSARDFRTDTQYF. CDR3 coding DNA: TGCAGCGCCCGGGACTTCCGCACAGATACGCAGTATTTT.

This chain links TRBV5-1 with TRBJ1-1; D is undetermined. The V gene lost 3 bases and the J gene lost 4 bases, with 10 bases spanning the gap. The V gene's germline CDR1 is SGHRS and CDR2 YFSETQ. The CDR3 spans 13 residues. The CDR3 nucleotides read TGCGCCAGCAGCTCCGTCCGGGGCACTGAAGCTTTCTTT. It codes for CASSSVRGTEAFF.

The V call is TRBV4-3, the J call TRBJ1-1; D is possibly TRBD1 (5 bases). Germline CDR1 reads LGHNA; CDR2 reads YSLEER. With 0 bases removed from V and 1 base from J, the gap between germline ends came to 15 bases. This CDR3 contains 17 residues. The CDR3 DNA reads TGCGCCAGCAGCCAAGATGGTAGCGGGGCCAGGAACACTGAAGCTTTCTTT. Protein product: CASSQDGSGARNTEAFF.

The V call is TRBV29-1, the J call TRBJ2-7; the D is unclear. The CDR3 covers 12 residues. The germline V gene encodes CDR1 SQVTM and CDR2 ANQGSEA. With 6 bases removed from V and 5 bases from J, the gap between germline ends came to 14 bases. The CDR3 DNA sequence: TGCAGCGTGGGGTCAACGAGGAACGAGCAGTACTTC. This gives the protein CSVGSTRNEQYF.

This clone was counted a few times. The chain has TRBV18 and TRBJ1-2; D is unresolved. The germline gives CDR1 KGHSH, CDR2 LQKENI. V dropped 5 bases and J dropped 7 bases, with 17 bases sitting between them. The CDR3 has 14 residues. The CDR3 loop is CASSTATGSSGYTF. For the CDR3, the DNA is TGTGCCAGCTCAACCGCCACGGGGTCTAGTGGCTACACCTTC.

The chain combines TRBV30 with TRBJ2-7, with TRBD2 matching 10 bases. The V segment lost 4 bases and the J segment 1 base; nucleotides outside the gene matches: 4. This CDR3 contains 14 residues. Germline V CDR1 and CDR2: GTSNPN, SVGIG (reference sequence). The CDR3 DNA reads TGTGCCTGGAAACTAGCGGGGCTATCCTACGAGCAGTACTTC. Its translation: CAWKLAGLSYEQYF.

The chain recombines TRBV6-6 with TRBJ1-2, with D tentatively TRBD1 (5 bases). The length of the CDR3 is 13 residues. CDR1 is MNHNY, CDR2 SVGAGI, per germline (reference sequence). With 0 bases removed from V and 6 bases from J, the gap between germline ends came to 8 bases. CDR3 sequence (DNA): TGTGCCAGCAGTTACTCAACAGGTGATGGCTACACCTTC. This gives the protein CASSYSTGDGYTF.

The J gene is TRBJ2-3, the V gene TRBV4-3; 8 nucleotides match TRBD2. Germline loops: CDR1 LGHNA, CDR2 YSLEER. The V and J ends lost 0 bases and 4 bases, in that order; junction bases with no gene match: 6. This CDR3 contains 16 residues. CDR3 DNA: TGCGCCAGCAGCCAAGAAGGGACGGGGGGGCCAGATACGCAGTATTTT. Its translation is CASSQEGTGGPDTQYF.

The V call is TRBV6-5, the J call TRBJ2-7; D is uncertain. There are 14 residues in the CDR3. Germline CDR1 reads MNHEY; CDR2 reads SVGAGI. V gave up 6 bases and J gave up 4 bases, with 16 bases separating them. This CDR3 reads CASRPGPEVYEQYF. CDR3 nucleotides: TGTGCCAGCAGACCCGGGCCAGAGGTGTACGAGCAGTACTTC.

The rearrangement links TRBV14 to TRBJ2-3; perhaps TRBD2 as D (5 bases). Trimming took 1 base from V and 4 from J, leaving 12 bases between them. This CDR3 has 15 amino acids. Germline V gene sequence: CDR1 SGHDN, CDR2 FVKESK. The CDR3 nucleotides are TGTGCCAGCAGCCAAGTGGAGGTATTGGCAGATACGCAGTATTTT. Amino acid sequence: CASSQVEVLADTQYF.

V gene TRBV4-3 combines with J gene TRBJ2-5; a weak D match, TRBD2 (6 bases). The CDR3 runs 17 residues. The germline V and J ends were trimmed by 0 bases and 1 base, with 15 bases remaining between them. Germline values: CDR1 LGHNA, CDR2 YSLEER. CDR3 sequence reads: CASSQDPGLRSQETQYF. For the CDR3, the DNA is TGCGCCAGCAGCCAAGATCCGGGACTCCGGAGCCAAGAGACCCAGTACTTC.

The gene calls are TRBV28 and TRBJ2-3; D ambiguous. Germline V gene sequence: CDR1 MDHEN, CDR2 SYDVKM. Trimming left V 5 bases short and J 2 bases short, with 5 bases between. The CDR3 sequence is 12 residues long. CDR3 DNA sequence: TGTGCCAGCAGTCCGTCCACAGATACGCAGTATTTT. Translation gives CASSPSTDTQYF.

This chain links TRBV30 with TRBJ1-5; D is perhaps TRBD1 (5 bases). V was pared by 3 bases and J by 1 base, with 7 bases between. Germline assignment: CDR1 GTSNPN and CDR2 SVGIG (reference sequence). The CDR3 loop spans 13 amino acids. The CDR3 region is CAWSRDSNQPQHF. In DNA form, the CDR3 reads TGTGCCTGGAGCCGGGACAGCAATCAGCCCCAGCATTTT.

The chain uses TRBV10-1 and TRBJ2-1; TRBD2 matches 9 bases. V was pared by 2 bases and J by 7 bases, with 3 bases of the junction left unmatched. Looked up from germline, CDR1 is WNHNN and CDR2 is SYGVQD (reference sequence). This CDR3 comprises 14 residues. CDR3 sequence reads: CASSESGGSNEQFF. CDR3 DNA: TGCGCCAGCAGTGAGAGCGGGGGGTCGAATGAGCAGTTCTTC.

The genes are TRBV30 and TRBJ1-6, with a weak D call TRBD1 (5 bases). Per the germline V gene, CDR1 is GTSNPN and CDR2 is SVGIG (reference sequence). Trimming took 4 bases from V and 6 from J, leaving 10 bases between them. The CDR3 sequence is 13 residues long. The CDR3 region is CAWTGRGNSPLHF. The CDR3 region has the DNA TGTGCCTGGACAGGGAGGGGTAATTCACCCCTCCACTTT.

This chain joins TRBV29-1 and TRBJ1-2; 7 bases agree with TRBD1. V trimming: 7 bases; J trimming: 5 bases; junction bases outside the gene matches: 7. Germline CDR1 is SQVTM and CDR2 is ANQGSEA. This CDR3 comprises 12 residues. The CDR3 is CSATGTVYGYTF. The DNA of the CDR3 is TGCAGCGCAACCGGGACAGTTTATGGCTACACCTTC.

This rearrangement joins TRBV28 to TRBJ1-2; D gene unclear. In germline, CDR1 is MDHEN, CDR2 SYDVKM. The V gene lost 7 bases and the J gene lost 0 bases, with 12 bases spanning the gap. The CDR3 has 14 residues. The chain's CDR3 is CASNLAYPNYGYTF. CDR3 in DNA: TGTGCCAGCAACCTGGCATATCCTAACTATGGCTACACCTTC.

The chain joins TRBV5-1 to TRBJ1-2; no reliable D call. Trimming removed 0 bases at V and 4 bases at J, with 13 bases between. Germline-derived CDR1 and CDR2 are SGHRS and YFSETQ. There are 15 residues in the CDR3. This chain's CDR3 is CASSLDGSQTYGYTF. The CDR3 DNA sequence: TGCGCCAGCAGCTTGGATGGCTCCCAAACCTATGGCTACACCTTC.

The chain combines TRBV30 with TRBJ1-6, with 7 bases matching TRBD1. The V segment lost 2 bases and the J segment 0 bases; nucleotides outside the gene matches: 7. Germline CDR1 and CDR2: GTSNPN and SVGIG (reference sequence). CDR3 length equals 17 residues. CDR3: CAWSPPRGSSYNSPLHF. CDR3 nucleotide sequence: TGTGCCTGGAGTCCCCCCAGGGGGAGCTCCTATAATTCACCCCTCCACTTT.

Only a few counts were recorded for this clone. The chain employs TRBV5-1 and TRBJ2-2, with TRBD2 matching over 9 bases. The CDR3 loop spans 18 amino acids. From germline, CDR1 is SGHRS and CDR2 YFSETQ. V dropped 7 bases and J dropped 0; count of bases not matched to a gene: 13. In DNA form, the CDR3 reads TGCGCCAGCGGCGGGGGGGCCCAAGGAATCGCGAACACCGGGGAGCTGTTTTTT. Translation gives CASGGGAQGIANTGELFF.

The chain joins TRBV29-1 to TRBJ2-2; D may correspond to TRBD1 or TRBD2 (5 bases each). The CDR3 runs to 12 residues. The germline V gene encodes CDR1 SQVTM and CDR2 ANQGSEA. With 6 bases removed from V and 4 bases from J, the gap between germline ends came to 9 bases. For the CDR3, the DNA is TGCAGCGTGGGGACGTCCACCGGGGAGCTGTTTTTT. This gives the protein CSVGTSTGELFF.

The CDR3 sequence is CASSVRPGDEAFF. CDR3 in DNA: TGTGCCAGCAGCGTGCGGCCCGGTGATGAGGCTTTCTTT. The V gene is TRBV9, the J gene TRBJ1-1; D is unresolved. Trimming shortened V by 2 bases and J by 11 bases, and 16 bases separated the two germline ends. Germline assignment: CDR1 SGDLS and CDR2 YYNGEE. The CDR3 is made up of 13 amino acids.